This T cell receptor beta chain was captured by sequencing in a study of shared clonotypes between healthy human individuals (dated by TCRdb to the early 2020s). About the full investigation: The cohort included three men and a couple of women between 18 and 49 years of age. For each donor, three plates each were used for CD4 naive and CD4 memory, two plates were used for CD8 naive, and one plate was used for CD8 memory. To estimate repertoire size and how much clonotype sharing occurs between individuals, the study deeply sequenced the blood TCR repertoires of 4 to 6 healthy adults. Different laboratories and diverse techniques were used to prepare libraries and sequence TCR repertoires, to increase sequencing depth and limit assay-specific biases. Leukapheresis yielded between about 0.94 and 10 billion PBMCs per donor. The paper as a whole reports these results and caveats: Across a handful of donors, roughly 5.1% of naive CD4, approximately 3.6% of naive CD8, approximately 2.5% of memory CD4, and 0.4% of memory CD8 clonotypes were shared. Clonotypes shared by all four sorted-subset donors showed higher generation probabilities than non-shared clonotypes. Rarefaction of sorted-subset datasets indicated incomplete sequencing despite the large sequencing depth. Pairwise subsampling indicated that sequencing depth was expected to affect the degree of clonotype sharing among donors. Naive subsets generally had larger estimated clonotype richness than memory subsets. Sampling was restricted to blood, and TCR repertoires in tissues likely differ from the TCR repertoires found in blood. Because the study included a small number of donors, the genetic and exposure-history diversity represented was limited.

CD8 naive samples were CD45RO-negative cells positively selected for CCR7, giving a CD45RA+CCR7+ population that excluded TemRA cells. Healthy HIV-negative adults with no recently reported acute infections or vaccinations were included as donors. All donors were Caucasian adults living in Nashville, Tennessee, USA. Blood was collected by leukapheresis, and PBMCs were isolated by Ficoll-Histopaque density gradient centrifugation and then cryopreserved in liquid nitrogen vapor phase. Analytical flow cytometry was used to check the purity and quantity of every magnetically sorted T cell population. Each sorted fraction had its genomic DNA isolated and then quantified by UV absorbance on a Nanodrop 2000c. Using the deep immunoSEQ assay, multiplex PCR amplified TCR CDR3 regions from genomic DNA. Extracted genomic DNA from each cell subset was spread evenly across all wells of several immunoSEQ 96-well plates, with each plate serving as a replicate. For sorted subsets, roughly 200 ng of genomic DNA, equivalent to some 33,000 T cell genomes, went into each replicate PCR. Purified libraries were quantified with a Qubit 3.0 fluorometer, sized on a Bioanalyzer 2100, and re-quantified with the KAPA Library Quantification kit. Every immunoSEQ 96-well plate was sequenced on a separate single-read 150-cycle Illumina NextSeq 550 flow cell. In the paper's pipeline: The immunoSEQ output contained only junctional sequences without quality scores, so filtering could not match that applied to full-length reads. To assign V/J genes and CDR3, sequences were annotated using PyIR, a Python wrapper for IgBLAST v1.9, with IMGT germline references. Reads were filtered out if the reads had weak V/J assignments (E-value above 1e-6), no CDR3, stop codons, out-of-frame junctions, or ambiguous translated residues. V3J clonotypes were defined as sequences sharing an identical inferred V gene, J gene, and CDR3 amino acid sequence. Percentage overlap between repertoires was calculated by dividing the number of shared unique clonotypes by the size of the smaller repertoire. Richness of each repertoire was evaluated using RTK rarefaction, the Chao1 estimator, and Recon v2.1 estimates of unobserved clonotypes. OLGA was used to compute generation probabilities for all TCRbeta clonotypes that the gDNA method yielded from a few donors. This is the immuneACCESS table as TCRdb keeps it, with only in-frame sequences that have V and J called. A part of the clones is gone; compared with another copy, unresolved V genes explain less than half, and the rest is unexplained. D and trimming come from the DNA, and the V and J calls and clone size come from that table. The sample table shows around 2,000,000 clones, and roughly 95% are seen once. Roughly 1.2% of the sample lies in the top ten.

The CDR3 has 15 amino acids, counting the end cysteine and phenylalanine. CDR3 DNA is the only sequence kept; it has 45 bases, read in frame from the first base. Based on the germline V gene (reference sequence), the CDR1 and CDR2 sequences are LNHNV and YYDKDF. The trim is 0 bases for V and 2 bases for J, with a gap of 8 bases between the germline ends. In this sample, this clone turned up once. Its binding antigen is unknown. Nothing much larger sits one base from this clone, and base qualities are not available. This specimen includes other DNA sequences encoding the same CDR3. The receptor was isolated from a man younger than 35 in good health. The sequenced sample was naive CD8+ T cells sorted from blood. In light of the paper, this sample's cell subset or site label describes: CD45RA+CCR7+. This sequence uses TRBV15 and TRBJ1-3, with a tentative D gene TRBD1 over 6 matching bases. The CDR3 reads as follows: CATSRDRGTGNTIYF. DNA sequence: TGTGCCACCAGCAGAGACAGGGGTACTGGAAACACCATATATTTT.